This TCR beta chain was observed in a study of response to subunit inactivated influenza vaccine. Overall study results and limits: The study's authors posited that every seasonal influenza vaccination enlists few new T cells.

Germline CDR1 is MNHEY and CDR2 is SVGAGI. The CDR3 is made up of 12 amino acids. Trimming stripped 6 bases from V and 4 bases from J, with 9 bases between. Many counts were recorded for this clonotype. Its cognate antigen is unknown. A single record per CDR3 protein comes from TCRdb applying MiXCR to the RT-PCR reads. The sample yields about half a million distinct CDR3 sequences, about 10% seen once. The sequencing used PBMCs from blood, collected more than 35 days after vaccination. V usage is TRBV6-5 and J usage is TRBJ1-2, with D unclear. The clonotype comes from a man aged 45-65 years who received an inactivated influenza vaccine. The CDR3 protein is CASSPLGYGYTF. The CDR3 DNA reads TGTGCCAGCAGCCCGCTCGGCTATGGCTACACCTTC.